The 24 T cell receptor beta chains below all came from one sample that was sequenced in a study of blood T cell repertoires in COVID-19. The data were produced by immunoSEQ multiplex PCR, yet TCRdb's version contains in-frame clones alone and is incomplete. The table has about 68,000 clones, about 90% seen once. The sequenced material came from peripheral blood. The receptors derive from a woman aged 45-60 years with COVID-19, enrolled during active disease.

This chain links TRBV5-1 with TRBJ2-7; D possibly corresponds to TRBD2 (5 bases). Germline CDR1 SGHRS, CDR2 YFSETQ. Trimming shortened V by 0 bases and J by 5 bases, and 12 bases separated the two germline ends. The length of the CDR3 is 14 residues. The CDR3, as DNA: TGCGCCAGCAGCTTGGGGGTTACCGGGGACGAGCAGTACTTC. Its translation is CASSLGVTGDEQYF.

V is TRBV21-1 and J is TRBJ1-4; TRBD1, the table's D call, was not compared with the DNA. TRBV21-1 is an annotated pseudogene. The CDR3 loop spans 18 amino acids. For the CDR3, the DNA is TGTGCCAGCAGCAAAGTTGTAGCGGCGGACAGGACAAATGAAAAACTGTTTTTT. It is translated as CASSKVVAADRTNEKLFF.

The rearrangement links TRBV4-2 to TRBJ1-3, with a possible D match to TRBD1 (6 bases). V shed 7 bases and J shed 4 bases, with 17 bases lying between them. This CDR3 comprises 15 residues. Per germline, CDR1 LGHNA and CDR2 YNFKEQ. The CDR3 region is CASNRAGEKGNTIYF. The CDR3 DNA sequence: TGTGCCAGCAACAGAGCAGGGGAGAAGGGAAACACCATATATTTT.

The chain uses TRBV2 and TRBJ1-2; D perhaps matches TRBD1 (6 bases). Germline V CDR1 and CDR2: SNHLY, FYNNEI. V lost 3 bases to trimming and J lost 7 bases, with 15 bases between them. This CDR3 has 14 amino acids. The CDR3 region has the DNA TGTGCCAGCAGTGATCCCCCCCAAGGGGGTGGCTACACCTTC. It yields the protein CASSDPPQGGGYTF. Supplemented by reference TRBV2 and TRBJ1-2, the full variable domain reads EPEVTQTPSHQVTQMGQEVILRCVPISNHLYFYWYRQILGQKVEFLVSFYNNEISEKSEIFDDQFSVERPDGSNFTLKIRSTKLEDSAMYFCASSDPPQGGGYTFGSGTRLTVV.

CDR3 DNA sequence: TGCGCCAGCAGCCTGGGGTCCACGGGGGTGAACACTGAAGCTTTCTTT. Its translation is CASSLGSTGVNTEAFF. V usage is TRBV4-1 and J usage is TRBJ1-1; D is perhaps TRBD1 (5 bases). The V end was cut by 4 bases, the J end by 0 bases, with 15 bases between. Germline values: CDR1 MGHRA, CDR2 YSYEKL. This CDR3 spans 16 amino acids.

The chain has TRBV10-3 and TRBJ2-7, with TRBD1 matching over 11 bases. The CDR3 has 15 amino acids. CDR1 and CDR2 from the germline V gene are ENHRY and SYGVKD. Losses at the gene ends were 6 bases for V and 4 bases for J; bases not matched to a gene: 8. CDR3 bases: TGTGCCATCAGGCCCGCCGGGACAGGGGGGTACGAGCAGTACTTC. As protein: CAIRPAGTGGYEQYF.

This clone has a handful of counts. The chain uses TRBV7-9 and TRBJ1-1; no clear D. The CDR3 spans 14 residues. The germline CDR1 and CDR2 sequences are SEHNR and FQNEAQ (reference sequence). Trimming took off 5 bases at V and 9 bases at J, with 19 bases between the two ends. CDR3: CASSPAGGGPQAFF. Here the CDR3 DNA reads TGTGCCAGCAGCCCGGCGGGTGGCGGTCCCCAAGCTTTCTTT.

The rearrangement links TRBV28 to TRBJ2-7; TRBD1 aligns across 9 bases. This CDR3 contains 15 residues. V dropped 6 bases and J dropped 3; count of bases not matched to a gene: 9. Germline V gives CDR1 MDHEN, CDR2 SYDVKM. CDR3: CASSQRTGAFYEQYF. CDR3 nucleotide sequence: TGTGCCAGCAGCCAACGGACAGGGGCTTTCTACGAGCAGTACTTC.

The V call is TRBV9, the J call TRBJ2-5, with 9 bases aligning to TRBD2. CDR1 SGDLS and CDR2 YYNGEE come from the germline V gene. The CDR3 is 14 residues long. J gave up 5 bases and V 0 bases, and 2 bases lay outside the gene matches. CDR3 residues: CASSVVAGGETQYF. CDR3 in DNA: TGTGCCAGCAGCGTAGTGGCGGGGGGGGAGACCCAGTACTTC.

The chain recombines TRBV3-1 (or the pseudogene TRBV3-2) with TRBJ2-1; 9 nucleotides match TRBD2. Germline CDR1 LGHDT, CDR2 YNNKEL (reference sequence). This CDR3 is 15 amino acids long. V was clipped by 4 bases and J by 8 bases; unmatched bases: 9. In DNA, the CDR3 is TGTGCCAGCAGCCGGGGACTAGCCCTAGTATATGAGCAGTTCTTC. Translating it yields CASSRGLALVYEQFF.

This clone was seen just once. J is TRBJ2-7 and V is TRBV9; 8 bases agree with TRBD1. V lost 4 bases to trimming and J lost 4 bases; unmatched junction nucleotides: 7. CDR3 length: 14 residues. Germline lookup yields CDR1 SGDLS and CDR2 YYNGEE. The chain's CDR3 is CASSPPTGGYEQYF. DNA of the CDR3: TGTGCCAGCAGCCCTCCTACAGGGGGGTACGAGCAGTACTTC.

This chain connects TRBV9 to TRBJ2-7; D possibly corresponds to TRBD2 (7 bases). The V gene's germline CDR1 is SGDLS and CDR2 YYNGEE. The CDR3 contains 13 residues. The germline V and J ends were trimmed by 10 bases and 4 bases, with 18 bases remaining between them. The CDR3 reads CAPGGRKKYEQYF. DNA of the CDR3: TGTGCCCCGGGGGGCAGAAAGAAATACGAGCAGTACTTC. The full variable domain, rest sourced from reference TRBV9 and TRBJ2-7, is DSGVTQTPKHLITATGQRVTLRCSPRSGDLSVYWYQQSLDQGLQFLIQYYNGEERAKGNILERFSAQQFPDLHSELNLSSLELGDSALYFCAPGGRKKYEQYFGPGTRLTVT.

This clone was seen only once. The chain couples TRBV27 to TRBJ2-1; 7 positions match TRBD2. The germline CDR1 and CDR2 sequences are MNHEY and SMNVEV (reference sequence). The CDR3 is 15 residues long. J gave up 6 bases and V 5 bases, and 10 bases lay outside the gene matches. CDR3 DNA sequence: TGTGCCAGCAGTGCCCGCGGTACTAGCGCCAATGAGCAGTTCTTC. This codes for CASSARGTSANEQFF.

The rearrangement uses TRBV30 and TRBJ2-7, with D maybe TRBD1 (5 bases). CDR1 and CDR2 (germline): GTSNPN, SVGIG (reference sequence). Trimming stripped 4 bases from V and 1 base from J, with 14 bases between. The CDR3 length is 14 residues. The CDR3 sequence: CAWTELDSSYEQYF. In DNA form, the CDR3 reads TGTGCCTGGACCGAACTCGACAGTTCCTACGAGCAGTACTTC.

The V and J genes are TRBV5-1 and TRBJ1-2; TRBD1 matches 7 bases. CDR3 length: 14 residues. CDR1 and CDR2 from the germline V gene are SGHRS and YFSETQ. V was clipped by 4 bases and J by 0 bases; unmatched bases: 3. CDR3 in amino acids: CASSRDSTNYGYTF. CDR3 sequence (DNA): TGCGCCAGCAGCAGGGACAGTACTAACTATGGCTACACCTTC.

The chain uses TRBV3-1 (or the pseudogene TRBV3-2) and TRBJ1-1; D unclear. The CDR3 extends over 15 amino acids. Per germline, CDR1 LGHDT and CDR2 YNNKEL (reference sequence). The V end was cut by 6 bases, the J end by 2 bases, with 16 bases between. The CDR3 DNA sequence: TGTGCCAGCAGTTCCCCCCAAATTACTAACACTGAAGCTTTCTTT. It translates to CASSSPQITNTEAFF.

The rearrangement links TRBV30 to TRBJ2-7; a weak D match, TRBD1 (6 bases). Germline V lookup: CDR1 GTSNPN, CDR2 SVGIG (reference sequence). The CDR3 loop spans 13 amino acids. With 4 bases removed from V and 1 base from J, the gap between germline ends came to 11 bases. CDR3: CAWNGGQSYEQYF. The CDR3 region has the DNA TGTGCCTGGAATGGCGGACAGTCCTACGAGCAGTACTTC.

This clone was found a few times. The chain is built from TRBV29-1 and TRBJ1-1; the D gene is possibly TRBD1 (6 bases). CDR1 and CDR2 (germline): SQVTM, ANQGSEA. Trimming left V 6 bases short and J 3 bases short, with 17 bases between. The CDR3 extends over 14 amino acids. The CDR3 reads CSVQTGRRYTEAFF. CDR3 DNA: TGCAGCGTGCAGACAGGAAGAAGGTACACTGAAGCTTTCTTT.

This clone has only a few counts. The genes are TRBV28 and TRBJ1-6, with 9 nucleotides matching TRBD1. With V trimmed by 5 bases and J by 10 bases, 15 bases remained unmatched. The V gene's germline CDR1 is MDHEN and CDR2 SYDVKM. This CDR3 comprises 17 residues. CDR3 in amino acids: CASSRWETGGVGSPLHF. The CDR3 nucleotides are TGTGCCAGCAGTCGCTGGGAAACAGGGGGCGTCGGGTCACCCCTCCACTTT.

The chain joins TRBV6-1 to TRBJ2-2; 7 positions match TRBD1. Trimming at V came to 4 bases and at J to 0 bases, leaving 5 bases not matched to a gene. The CDR3 has 16 amino acids. From germline, CDR1 is MNHNS and CDR2 SASEGT. This chain's CDR3 is CASSGDSLANTGELFF. The CDR3 DNA reads as TGTGCCAGCAGTGGGGACAGTCTAGCGAACACCGGGGAGCTGTTTTTT.

This chain connects TRBV19 to TRBJ2-2; a weak D match, TRBD2 (6 bases). This CDR3 spans 15 amino acids. Per germline, CDR1 LNHDA and CDR2 SQIVND (reference sequence). The V gene lost 5 bases and the J gene lost 4 bases, with 14 bases spanning the gap. CDR3 loop: CASSGGGASTGELFF. In DNA form, the CDR3 reads TGTGCCAGTAGTGGAGGAGGGGCGAGCACCGGGGAGCTGTTTTTT.

The rearrangement joins TRBV9 to TRBJ2-7, with 9 bases identical to TRBD2. This CDR3 is built from 15 residues. J gave up 1 base and V 3 bases, and 5 bases lay outside the gene matches. Germline CDR1 reads SGDLS; CDR2 reads YYNGEE. Here the CDR3 DNA reads TGTGCCAGCAGCGCAACTAGCGGGCCTTCCTACGAGCAGTACTTC. Translating gives CASSATSGPSYEQYF.

The CDR3: CASSFSRLSKGVEQFF. CDR3 bases: TGCGCCAGCAGCTTTTCGAGACTATCCAAAGGAGTTGAGCAGTTCTTC. This sequence joins TRBV5-1 and TRBJ2-1; the D gene is possibly TRBD2 (5 bases). The germline V and J ends were trimmed by 2 bases and 9 bases, with 21 bases remaining between them. Germline V gene data show CDR1 as SGHRS and CDR2 as YFSETQ. The CDR3 loop spans 16 amino acids.

The V and J genes are TRBV30 and TRBJ1-1; 7 positions agree with TRBD1. With 0 bases clipped from V and 10 bases from J, the junction kept 8 bases outside the gene matches. CDR1 is GTSNPN and CDR2 is SVGIG in the germline V gene (reference sequence). This CDR3 region has 13 residues. The CDR3 loop reads CAWSVLQGVGAFF. CDR3 sequence (DNA): TGTGCCTGGAGTGTATTGCAGGGGGTTGGAGCTTTCTTT.